A single sample gave rise to the 5 T cell receptor beta chains below, sequenced in a study of cytomegalovirus exposure and HLA in healthy donors. Measured with immunoSEQ multiplex PCR; TCRdb has only the in-frame clones, and not every one. The top ten clones hold 0.67% of a sample with about 110,000 clones, nearly 97% of them seen once. The sample was PBMCs. All receptors derive from a woman aged 18-29 years in good health and CMV-seronegative.

The sample holds one count of this clone. V usage is TRBV19 and J usage is TRBJ2-5; the match to TRBD2 covers 16 bases. V trimming: 5 bases; J trimming: 4 bases; junction bases outside the gene matches: 7. CDR1 and CDR2 (germline): LNHDA, SQIVND (reference sequence). The CDR3 runs 17 residues. CDR3 in amino acids: CASSAPGLAGGLETQYF. The CDR3 nucleotides read TGTGCCAGTAGTGCACCGGGACTAGCGGGGGGGCTAGAGACCCAGTACTTC.

This chain joins TRBV5-1 and TRBJ2-2; the match to TRBD2 covers 7 bases. J gave up 5 bases and V 4 bases, and 8 bases lay outside the gene matches. From germline, CDR1 is SGHRS and CDR2 YFSETQ. The CDR3 spans 15 residues. This CDR3 is CASSVLATHTGELFF. CDR3 in DNA: TGCGCCAGCAGCGTACTAGCGACACATACCGGGGAGCTGTTTTTT.

This chain joins TRBV10-1 and TRBJ2-3; D may be TRBD2 (5 bases). Trimming shortened V by 3 bases and J by 3 bases, and 13 bases separated the two germline ends. Germline V lookup: CDR1 WNHNN, CDR2 SYGVQD (reference sequence). This CDR3 has 15 amino acids. In DNA, the CDR3 is TGCGCCAGCAGTGACCCGCCCCGGGGTACAGATACGCAGTATTTT. It codes for CASSDPPRGTDTQYF.

The rearrangement links TRBV18 to TRBJ1-1, with 7 bases fitting TRBD1. The germline CDR1 and CDR2 sequences are KGHSH and LQKENI. V shed 3 bases and J 5 bases; nucleotides not matched to a gene: 9. The CDR3 extends over 15 amino acids. The CDR3 DNA sequence: TGTGCCAGCTCACCGACCGACAGGGCCAATACTGAAGCTTTCTTT. This encodes CASSPTDRANTEAFF.

This chain links TRBV10-2 with TRBJ2-1; 8 bases fit TRBD2. The CDR3 consists of 14 residues. Trimming cost V 8 bases and J 1 base; bases outside gene matches: 4. CDR1 is WSHSY, CDR2 SAAADI, per germline. In nucleotides, the CDR3 is TGCGCCAGCCTCGCGGGGGGTTCCTACAATGAGCAGTTCTTC. It encodes CASLAGGSYNEQFF.